This T cell receptor beta chain was recorded in a study of radiation and T cells in renal cell carcinoma. Study summary: Nephrectomy followed 15 Gy stereotactic body radiation by 4 weeks.

With respect to this clone: The antigen remains unidentified.

The protocol was immunoSEQ multiplex PCR, while the TCRdb copy is restricted to in-frame clones and leaves out a portion. The profile shows about 130,000 clones, about 88% of them singletons. Study results and limitations: No pretreatment tumor biopsies were available for baseline clonotypes.

As for time point: baseline pretreatment blood. The treatment here: 15 Gy SBRT to primary tumor, nephrectomy 4 weeks later. Blood was sampled at baseline, 2 weeks and 4 weeks after SBRT. The patient's renal cell carcinoma had clear cell pathology. The V end lost 5 bases, the J end lost 0 bases, and 8 bases lay between the germline ends. Per the germline V gene, CDR1 is WSHSY and CDR2 is SAAADI. The CDR3 is made up of 15 amino acids. The source of this sequence is a woman aged 45-59 years with renal cell carcinoma. The material was blood, obtained from a patient whose treatment included radiotherapy and nephrectomy. The chain combines TRBV10-2 with TRBJ2-6; D remains ambiguous. Here the CDR3 DNA reads TGCGCCAGCAGTTCAGCCCGCTCTGGGGCCAACGTCCTGACTTTC. Its protein is CASSSARSGANVLTF.